This T cell receptor (beta chain) comes out of a study of T cell changes during pregnancy in multiple sclerosis. Germline CDR1 is MNHNS and CDR2 is SASEGT. After removal of 4 bases from V and 9 bases from J, the junction contained 8 bases not matched to a gene. This CDR3 contains 14 residues. The repertoire was sequenced with immunoSEQ multiplex PCR; TCRdb's copy has only in-frame clones and lacks some. The repertoire holds roughly 110,000 clones, with roughly nine tenths as singletons. The receptor was derived from a female donor with multiple sclerosis, enrolled in a pregnancy study. Specimen: peripheral blood, collected in the third trimester of pregnancy. V usage is TRBV6-1 and J usage is TRBJ2-1, with 8 bases identical to TRBD2. The CDR3 loop reads CASSARGGEGEQFF. The DNA for the CDR3 is TGTGCCAGCAGTGCCCGGGGGGGGGAGGGTGAGCAGTTCTTC.